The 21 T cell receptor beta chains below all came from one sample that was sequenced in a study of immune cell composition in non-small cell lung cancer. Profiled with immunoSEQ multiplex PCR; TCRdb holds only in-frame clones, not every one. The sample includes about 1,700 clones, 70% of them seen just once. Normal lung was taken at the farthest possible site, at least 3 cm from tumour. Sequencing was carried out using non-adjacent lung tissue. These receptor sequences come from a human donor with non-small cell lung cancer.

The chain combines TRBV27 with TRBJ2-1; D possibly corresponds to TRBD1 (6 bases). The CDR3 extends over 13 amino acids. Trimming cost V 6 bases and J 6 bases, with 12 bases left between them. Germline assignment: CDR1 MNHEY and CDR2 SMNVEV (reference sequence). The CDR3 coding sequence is TGTGCCAGCAGGACAGGCGCGACCAATGAGCAGTTCTTC. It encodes CASRTGATNEQFF.

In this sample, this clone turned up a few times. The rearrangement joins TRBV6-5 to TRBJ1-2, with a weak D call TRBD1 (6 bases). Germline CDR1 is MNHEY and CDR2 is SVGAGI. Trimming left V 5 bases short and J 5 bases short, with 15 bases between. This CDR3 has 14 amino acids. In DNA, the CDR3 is TGTGCCAGCAGTGCCCAAGGGGGAAGTTATGGCTACACCTTC. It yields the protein CASSAQGGSYGYTF.

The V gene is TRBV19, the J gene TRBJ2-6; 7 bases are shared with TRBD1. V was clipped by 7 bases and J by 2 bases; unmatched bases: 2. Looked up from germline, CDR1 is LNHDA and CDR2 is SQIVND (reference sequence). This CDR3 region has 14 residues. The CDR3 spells CASTDRAGANVLTF. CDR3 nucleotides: TGTGCCAGTACCGACAGGGCTGGGGCCAACGTCCTGACTTTC.

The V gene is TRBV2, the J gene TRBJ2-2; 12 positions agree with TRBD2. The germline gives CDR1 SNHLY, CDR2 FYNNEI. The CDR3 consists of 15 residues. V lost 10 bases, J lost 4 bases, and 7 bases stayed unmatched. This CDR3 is CATSRLAGVTGELFF. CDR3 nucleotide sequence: TGTGCCACCAGCCGACTAGCGGGGGTCACCGGGGAGCTGTTTTTT.

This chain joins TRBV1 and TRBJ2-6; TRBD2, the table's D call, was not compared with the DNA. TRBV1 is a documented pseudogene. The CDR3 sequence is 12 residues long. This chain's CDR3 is CTSRSRANVLTF. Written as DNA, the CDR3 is TGCACCAGCAGGAGTCGGGCCAACGTCCTGACTTTC.

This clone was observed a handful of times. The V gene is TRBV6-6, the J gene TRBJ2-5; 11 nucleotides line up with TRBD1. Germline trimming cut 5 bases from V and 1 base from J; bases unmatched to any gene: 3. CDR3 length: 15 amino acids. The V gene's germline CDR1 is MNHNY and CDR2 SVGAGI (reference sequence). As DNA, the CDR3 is TGTGCCAGCAGTACCGGGACAGGGGGCCAAGAGACCCAGTACTTC. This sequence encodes CASSTGTGGQETQYF.

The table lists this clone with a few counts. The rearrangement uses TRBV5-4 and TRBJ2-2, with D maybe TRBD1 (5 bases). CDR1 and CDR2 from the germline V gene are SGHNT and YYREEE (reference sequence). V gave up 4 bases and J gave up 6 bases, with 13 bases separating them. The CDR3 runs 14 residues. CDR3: CASSPGFVAGELFF. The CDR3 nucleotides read TGTGCCAGCAGCCCAGGGTTCGTAGCCGGGGAGCTGTTTTTT.

The CDR3 reads CASSWGQGNSPLHF. The CDR3 nucleotides read TGTGCCAGTAGTTGGGGACAGGGGAATTCACCCCTCCACTTT. The chain employs TRBV19 and TRBJ1-6; 10 bases line up with TRBD1. V was clipped by 5 bases and J by 7 bases; unmatched bases: 2. Germline values: CDR1 LNHDA, CDR2 SQIVND (reference sequence). The CDR3 sequence is 14 residues long.

CDR3 sequence: CASSGGDQQYF. Here the CDR3 DNA reads TGTGCCAGCAGCGGGGGGGACCAGCAGTACTTC. This chain links TRBV5-6 with TRBJ2-7; 7 bases agree with TRBD2. CDR3 length: 11 amino acids. Per the germline V gene, CDR1 is SGHDT and CDR2 is YYEEEE. V shed 4 bases, J shed 8 bases, and the junction held 3 bases outside the gene matches.

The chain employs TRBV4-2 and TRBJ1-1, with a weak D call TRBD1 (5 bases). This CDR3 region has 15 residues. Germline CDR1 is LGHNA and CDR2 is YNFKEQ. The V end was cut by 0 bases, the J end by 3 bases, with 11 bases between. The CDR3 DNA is TGTGCCAGCAGCCAAGAGCCAGGGCTGGACACTGAAGCTTTCTTT. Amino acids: CASSQEPGLDTEAFF.

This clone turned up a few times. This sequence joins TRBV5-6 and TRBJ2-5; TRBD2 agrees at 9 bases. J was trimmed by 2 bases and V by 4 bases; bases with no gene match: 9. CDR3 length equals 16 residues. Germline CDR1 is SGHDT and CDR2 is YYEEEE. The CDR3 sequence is CASSQTGTSMQETQYF. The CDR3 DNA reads TGTGCCAGCAGCCAGACCGGGACTAGCATGCAAGAGACCCAGTACTTC.

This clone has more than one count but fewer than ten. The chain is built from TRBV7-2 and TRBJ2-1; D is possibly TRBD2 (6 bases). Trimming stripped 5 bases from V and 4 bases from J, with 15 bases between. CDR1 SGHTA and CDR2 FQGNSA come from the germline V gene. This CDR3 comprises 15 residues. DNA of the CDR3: TGTGCCAGCAGCCGACGGGGCGGGGTATACAATGAGCAGTTCTTC. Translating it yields CASSRRGGVYNEQFF. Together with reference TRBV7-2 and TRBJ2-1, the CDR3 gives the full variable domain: GAGVSQSPSNKVTEKGKDVELRCDPISGHTALYWYRQSLGQGLEFLIYFQGNSAPDKSGLPSDRFSAERTGGSVSTLTIQRTQQEDSAVYLCASSRRGGVYNEQFFGPGTRLTVL.

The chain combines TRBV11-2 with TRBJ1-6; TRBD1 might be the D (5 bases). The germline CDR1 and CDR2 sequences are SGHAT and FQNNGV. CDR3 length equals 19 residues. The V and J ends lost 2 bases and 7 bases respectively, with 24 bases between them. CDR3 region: CASSLNSPGAGSANSPLHF. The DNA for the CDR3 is TGTGCCAGCAGCTTAAATAGCCCTGGGGCAGGCAGTGCGAATTCACCCCTCCACTTT.

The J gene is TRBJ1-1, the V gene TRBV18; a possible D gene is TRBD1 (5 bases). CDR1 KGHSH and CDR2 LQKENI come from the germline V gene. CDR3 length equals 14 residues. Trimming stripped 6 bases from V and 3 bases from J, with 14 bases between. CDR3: CASSPLTGDTEAFF. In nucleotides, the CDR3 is TGTGCCAGCTCGCCTCTAACGGGGGACACTGAAGCTTTCTTT.

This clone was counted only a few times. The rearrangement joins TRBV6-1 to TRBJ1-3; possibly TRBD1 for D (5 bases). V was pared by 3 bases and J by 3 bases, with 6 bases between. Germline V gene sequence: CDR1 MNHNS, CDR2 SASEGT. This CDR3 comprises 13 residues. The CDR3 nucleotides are TGTGCCAGCAGTGACGACAGTGGAAACACCATATATTTT. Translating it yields CASSDDSGNTIYF.

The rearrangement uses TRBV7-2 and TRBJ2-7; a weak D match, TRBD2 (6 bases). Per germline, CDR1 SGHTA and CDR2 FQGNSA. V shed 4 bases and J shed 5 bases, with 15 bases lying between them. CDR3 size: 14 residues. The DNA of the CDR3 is TGTGCCAGCAGCTCCGGGAGCCGTCGGGACGAGCAGTACTTC. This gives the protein CASSSGSRRDEQYF.

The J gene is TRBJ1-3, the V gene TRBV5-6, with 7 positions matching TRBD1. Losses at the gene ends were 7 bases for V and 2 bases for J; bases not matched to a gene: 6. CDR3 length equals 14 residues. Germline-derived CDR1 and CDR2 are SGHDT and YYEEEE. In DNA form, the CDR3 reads TGTGCCAGCGGAAAGACAGGGCCTGGAAACACCATATATTTT. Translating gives CASGKTGPGNTIYF.

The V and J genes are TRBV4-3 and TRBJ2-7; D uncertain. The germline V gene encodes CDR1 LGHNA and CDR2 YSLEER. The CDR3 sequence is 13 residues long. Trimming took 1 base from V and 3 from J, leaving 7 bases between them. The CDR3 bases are TGCGCCAGCAGCCAAGCACCGCGCTACGAGCAGTACTTC. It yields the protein CASSQAPRYEQYF.

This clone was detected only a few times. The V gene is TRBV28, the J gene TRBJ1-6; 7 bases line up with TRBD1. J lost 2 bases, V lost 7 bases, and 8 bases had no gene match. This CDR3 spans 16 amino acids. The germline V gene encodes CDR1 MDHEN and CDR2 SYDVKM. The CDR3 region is CASTSQGTAYNSPLHF. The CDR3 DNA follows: TGTGCCAGCACCTCACAAGGGACAGCCTATAATTCACCCCTCCACTTT.

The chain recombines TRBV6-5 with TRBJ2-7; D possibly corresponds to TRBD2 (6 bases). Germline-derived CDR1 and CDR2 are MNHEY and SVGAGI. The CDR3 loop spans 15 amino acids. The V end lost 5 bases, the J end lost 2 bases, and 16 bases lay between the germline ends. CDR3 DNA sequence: TGTGCCAGCAGTCAGGGCGGGACTCTCGCCTACGAGCAGTACTTC. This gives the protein CASSQGGTLAYEQYF.

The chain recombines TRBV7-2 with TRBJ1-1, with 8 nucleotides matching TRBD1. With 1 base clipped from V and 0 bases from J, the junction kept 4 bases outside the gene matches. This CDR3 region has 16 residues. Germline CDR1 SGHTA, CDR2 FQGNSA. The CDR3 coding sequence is TGTGCCAGCAGCTTAGGACAGGGGACTATGAACACTGAAGCTTTCTTT. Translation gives CASSLGQGTMNTEAFF.